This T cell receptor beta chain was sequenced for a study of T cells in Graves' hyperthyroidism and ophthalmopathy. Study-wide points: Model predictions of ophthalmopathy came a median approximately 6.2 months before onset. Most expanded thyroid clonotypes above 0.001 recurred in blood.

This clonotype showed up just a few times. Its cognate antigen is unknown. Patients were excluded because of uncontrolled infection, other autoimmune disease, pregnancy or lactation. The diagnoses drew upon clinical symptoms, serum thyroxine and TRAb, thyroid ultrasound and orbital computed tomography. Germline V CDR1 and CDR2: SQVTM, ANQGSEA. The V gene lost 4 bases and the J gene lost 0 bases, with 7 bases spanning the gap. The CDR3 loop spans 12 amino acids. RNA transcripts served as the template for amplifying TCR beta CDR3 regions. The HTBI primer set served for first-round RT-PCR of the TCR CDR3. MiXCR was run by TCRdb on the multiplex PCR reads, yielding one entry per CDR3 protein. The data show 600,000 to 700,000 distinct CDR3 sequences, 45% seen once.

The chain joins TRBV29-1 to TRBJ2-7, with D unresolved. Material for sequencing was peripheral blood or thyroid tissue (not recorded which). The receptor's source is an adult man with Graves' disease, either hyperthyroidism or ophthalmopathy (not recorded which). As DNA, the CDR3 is TGCAGCGTTGGAAAGGACTCCTACGAGCAGTACTTC. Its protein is CSVGKDSYEQYF.